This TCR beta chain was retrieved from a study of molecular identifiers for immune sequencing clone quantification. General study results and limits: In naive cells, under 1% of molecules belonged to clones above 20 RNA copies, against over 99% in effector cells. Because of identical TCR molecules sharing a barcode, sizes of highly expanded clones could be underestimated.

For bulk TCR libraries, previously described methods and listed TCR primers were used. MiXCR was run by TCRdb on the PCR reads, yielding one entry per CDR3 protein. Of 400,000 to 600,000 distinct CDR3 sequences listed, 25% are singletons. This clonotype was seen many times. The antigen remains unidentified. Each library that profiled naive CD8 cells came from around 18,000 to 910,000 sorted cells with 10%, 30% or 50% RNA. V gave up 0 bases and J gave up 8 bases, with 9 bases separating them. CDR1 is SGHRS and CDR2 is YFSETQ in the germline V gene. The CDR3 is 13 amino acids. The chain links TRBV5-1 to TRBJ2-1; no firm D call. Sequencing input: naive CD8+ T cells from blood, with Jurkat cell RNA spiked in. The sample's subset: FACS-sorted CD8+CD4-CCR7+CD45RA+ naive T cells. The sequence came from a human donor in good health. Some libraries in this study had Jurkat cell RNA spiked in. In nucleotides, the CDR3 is TGCGCCAGCAGCTTGGCCGGGTTCGATGAGCAGTTCTTC. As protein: CASSLAGFDEQFF.